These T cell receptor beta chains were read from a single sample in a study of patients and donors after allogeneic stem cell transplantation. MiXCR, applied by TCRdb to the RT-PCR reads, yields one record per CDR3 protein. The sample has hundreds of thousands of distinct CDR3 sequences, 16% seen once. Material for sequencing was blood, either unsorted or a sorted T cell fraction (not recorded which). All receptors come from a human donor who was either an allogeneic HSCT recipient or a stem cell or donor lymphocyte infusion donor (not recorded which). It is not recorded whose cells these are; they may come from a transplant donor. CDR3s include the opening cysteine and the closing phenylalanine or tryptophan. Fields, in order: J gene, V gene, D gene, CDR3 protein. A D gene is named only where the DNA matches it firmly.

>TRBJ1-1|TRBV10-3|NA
CAISESPVNTEAFF
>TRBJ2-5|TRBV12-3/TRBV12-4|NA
CASSIPPYQETQYF
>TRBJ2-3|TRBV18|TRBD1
CASSADRIQNTQYF
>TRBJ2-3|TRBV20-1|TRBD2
CSAPRLVAGGVDTQYF
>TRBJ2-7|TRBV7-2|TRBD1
CASSSGQGWYEQYF
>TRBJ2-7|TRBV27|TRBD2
CASSLGGGNSYEQYF
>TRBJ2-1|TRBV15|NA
CATTHGESYNEQFF
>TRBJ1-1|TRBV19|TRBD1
CASSMARGTEAFF
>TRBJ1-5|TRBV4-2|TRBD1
CASSQLTGGGQPQHF
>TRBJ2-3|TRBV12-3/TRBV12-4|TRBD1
CASKGTGPDTQYF
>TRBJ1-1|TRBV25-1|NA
CASSGQAGEAFF
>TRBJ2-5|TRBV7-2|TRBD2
CASSLNTGGLGETQYF
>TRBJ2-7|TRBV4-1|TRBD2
CASSHKTSGKEQYF
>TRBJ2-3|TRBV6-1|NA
CASKRASGTDTQYF
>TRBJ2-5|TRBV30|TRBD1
CAWSVPRGLQETQYF
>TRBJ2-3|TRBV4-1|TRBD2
CASSLPGTSGRATDTQYF
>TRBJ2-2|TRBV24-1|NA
CATSDFGNTGELFF
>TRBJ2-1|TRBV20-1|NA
CSAAVWGEQFF
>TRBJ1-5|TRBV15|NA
CATSRGDPGGPQHF
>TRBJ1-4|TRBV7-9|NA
CASSLAPQGVGKLFF
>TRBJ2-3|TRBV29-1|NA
CSVVGHQGGGTQYF
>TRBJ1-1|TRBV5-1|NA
CASSLVGAVGTEAFF
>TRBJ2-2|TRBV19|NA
CASSIQWRTGELFF
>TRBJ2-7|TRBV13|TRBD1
CASSLGQRTYEQYF
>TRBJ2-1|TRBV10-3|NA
CAIRPAPHNEQFF
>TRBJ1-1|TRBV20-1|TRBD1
CSASTRQGNTEAFF
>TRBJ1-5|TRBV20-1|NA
CSARASGGGIGNQPQHF
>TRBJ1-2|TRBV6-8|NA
CASSRGPSYGYTF
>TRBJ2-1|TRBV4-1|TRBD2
CASSQGLASYNEQFF